The entry below describes one T cell receptor beta chain. Its antigen is unknown. Germline-derived CDR1 and CDR2 are SNHLY and FYNNEI. Trimming took 6 bases from V and 6 from J, leaving 17 bases between them. The CDR3 runs 14 residues. Patients were ineligible given autoimmune disease history or systemic immunosuppression. The data belong to a study of OX40 agonist ivuxolimab in advanced cancers. Study overall: Patients achieving partial responses numbered three: one hepatocellular carcinoma case and two cutaneous melanoma cases.

Profiling relied on immunoSEQ multiplex PCR, and the TCRdb table lists in-frame clones only, not all of them. In the table there are over 30,000 clones, about 92% of which are singletons. Regarding the study as a whole: Researchers report that CD8+ T cells had, on average, more expanded clones than CD4+.

This clonotype was obtained from an adult with an advanced solid tumor such as melanoma, head and neck, liver or kidney cancer. This chain connects TRBV2 to TRBJ1-1; TRBD1 might be the D (6 bases). The specimen comprised CD4+ or CD8+ T cells sorted from blood, sampled in a trial of the OX40 agonist ivuxolimab. The CDR3 DNA follows: TGTGCCAGCAGGGATACTACGGGACAAGCTGAAGCTTTCTTT. Protein: CASRDTTGQAEAFF.